Presented here are 19 T cell receptor beta chains from one specimen sequenced in a study of blood T cells in healthy people across ages. The use of a sample-barcoded 5' primer and a J-beta primer mix characterized a second PCR of about 6 to 11 cycles. Via MiXCR, TCRdb re-called the 5' RACE reads, giving one row per CDR3 protein. This table holds fewer than 800,000 distinct CDR3 sequences, around half found once. The sample taken for sequencing was blood. These receptors were obtained from a woman in her sixties or seventies in good health.

The chain is built from TRBV2 and TRBJ1-2; D might be TRBD1 (6 bases). This CDR3 comprises 13 residues. Germline V CDR1 and CDR2: SNHLY, FYNNEI. Trimming shortened V by 2 bases and J by 5 bases, and 9 bases separated the two germline ends. CDR3: CASSEQGRYGYTF. In nucleotides, the CDR3 is TGTGCCAGCAGTGAACAGGGGCGGTATGGCTACACCTTC.

This clonotype turned up a few times. The chain employs TRBV2 and TRBJ2-3, with a tentative D call TRBD2 (6 bases). V dropped 2 bases and J dropped 1 base, with 10 bases sitting between them. The CDR3 consists of 15 residues. Per germline, CDR1 SNHLY and CDR2 FYNNEI. Here the CDR3 DNA reads TGTGCCAGCAGTGAAATGGCGGGGCGCACAGATACGCAGTATTTT. Amino acids: CASSEMAGRTDTQYF.

The table lists this clonotype with a few counts. The chain links TRBV5-1 to TRBJ1-2, with a possible D match to TRBD1 (6 bases). CDR3 length: 14 residues. V lost 4 bases to trimming and J lost 7 bases, with 17 bases between them. Germline lookup yields CDR1 SGHRS and CDR2 YFSETQ. CDR3 protein: CASSEAGQQGGYTF. CDR3 DNA: TGCGCCAGCAGCGAAGCAGGACAGCAAGGTGGCTACACCTTC.

This clonotype appeared a few times. The chain couples TRBV27 to TRBJ2-2; the D gene is possibly TRBD1 (5 bases). V was cut by 5 bases and J by 7 bases, with 11 bases left in between. The CDR3 runs 13 residues. Looked up from germline, CDR1 is MNHEY and CDR2 is SMNVEV (reference sequence). This CDR3 reads CASSGIRGGELFF. Written as DNA, the CDR3 is TGTGCCAGCAGTGGGATTAGGGGCGGGGAGCTGTTTTTT.

The rearrangement joins TRBV2 to TRBJ1-4, with D perhaps matching TRBD1 (6 bases). The V gene's germline CDR1 is SNHLY and CDR2 FYNNEI. This CDR3 comprises 13 residues. Deletions cut 10 bases from V and 8 bases from J, with 17 bases between. In nucleotides, the CDR3 is TGTGCCATCGGGGGCCTCGGTTGGGAAAAACTGTTTTTT. Amino acid sequence: CAIGGLGWEKLFF.

This clonotype was counted between two and nine times. V gene TRBV7-8 combines with J gene TRBJ2-5, with D perhaps matching TRBD1 (5 bases). The germline CDR1 and CDR2 sequences are SGHVS and FQNEAQ. With 5 bases removed from V and 2 bases from J, the gap between germline ends came to 15 bases. The CDR3 spans 15 residues. CDR3 DNA: TGTGCCAGCAGCATAGACCTACAGGCTCAAGAGACCCAGTACTTC. The encoded protein is CASSIDLQAQETQYF.

The sample holds one count of this clonotype. V gene TRBV7-2 combines with J gene TRBJ1-6; unclear D gene. CDR1 is SGHTA and CDR2 is FQGNSA in the germline V gene. This CDR3 contains 12 residues. The ends were cut back, 4 bases at V and 8 bases at J, with 6 bases in the middle. The DNA for the CDR3 is TGTGCCAGCAGCTCGGTGTATTCACCCCTCCACTTT. This encodes CASSSVYSPLHF.

V is TRBV6-2 or TRBV6-3 and J is TRBJ2-4; D might be TRBD2 (6 bases). This CDR3 comprises 15 residues. Germline CDR1 reads MNHEY; CDR2 reads SVGEGT. The V and J ends lost 2 bases and 2 bases respectively, with 10 bases between them. The DNA for the CDR3 is TGTGCCAGCAGTTACACGGGGGTAACCAAAAACATTCAGTACTTC. Its translation: CASSYTGVTKNIQYF.

This clonotype occurred a few times. Given a much more abundant clone one base away, this may be a read error. V usage is TRBV29-1 and J usage is TRBJ2-5; 11 nucleotides match TRBD2. The length of the CDR3 is 16 residues. V shed 1 base and J 9 bases; nucleotides not matched to a gene: 13. Germline V gene data show CDR1 as SQVTM and CDR2 as ANQGSEA. CDR3 residues: CSVEGPTSGMWEAQYF. CDR3 in DNA: TGCAGCGTTGAAGGACCGACTAGCGGGATGTGGGAGGCCCAGTACTTC.

V gene TRBV5-1 combines with J gene TRBJ2-1, with D perhaps TRBD2 (6 bases). There are 14 residues in the CDR3. Deletions cut 0 bases from V and 7 bases from J, with 11 bases between. The germline gives CDR1 SGHRS, CDR2 YFSETQ. The CDR3: CASSLVGSGNEQFF. The DNA for the CDR3 is TGCGCCAGCAGCTTGGTCGGGAGTGGAAATGAGCAGTTCTTC. The full variable domain, rest sourced from reference TRBV5-1 and TRBJ2-1, is KAGVTQTPRYLIKTRGQQVTLSCSPISGHRSVSWYQQTPGQGLQFLFEYFSETQRNKGNFPGRFSGRQFSNSRSEMNVSTLELGDSALYLCASSLVGSGNEQFFGPGTRLTVL.

This chain's CDR3 is CSARDLTGVGNEQFF. For the CDR3, the DNA is TGCAGTGCTAGAGATTTAACGGGAGTTGGCAATGAGCAGTTCTTC. The chain links TRBV20-1 to TRBJ2-1; a possible D gene is TRBD2 (6 bases). The germline V gene has CDR1 DFQATT and CDR2 SNEGSKA (reference sequence). This CDR3 contains 15 residues. Trimming removed 0 bases at V and 6 bases at J, with 15 bases between.

This clonotype was observed a handful of times. The chain has TRBV10-3 and TRBJ1-6, with TRBD1 matching over 10 bases. This CDR3 comprises 14 residues. The germline V gene encodes CDR1 ENHRY and CDR2 SYGVKD. V lost 6 bases to trimming and J lost 7 bases; unmatched junction nucleotides: 3. Written as DNA, the CDR3 is TGTGCCATCAGGCAGGGACAGGGGAATTCACCCCTCCACTTT. Amino acid sequence: CAIRQGQGNSPLHF.

The chain recombines TRBV9 with TRBJ2-7; 9 bases align to TRBD1. In germline, CDR1 is SGDLS, CDR2 YYNGEE. The CDR3 contains 15 residues. After removal of 4 bases from V and 5 bases from J, the junction contained 10 bases not matched to a gene. The DNA for the CDR3 is TGTGCCAGCAGCCCTTGGGACAGGGAAAGTGACGAGCAGTACTTC. This gives the protein CASSPWDRESDEQYF.

The V gene is TRBV4-3, the J gene TRBJ2-1; TRBD1 or TRBD2 may be the D gene (6 bases each). Germline V gene sequence: CDR1 LGHNA, CDR2 YSLEER. This CDR3 has 18 amino acids. The V end lost 0 bases, the J end lost 7 bases, and 22 bases lay between the germline ends. The CDR3 nucleotides read TGCGCCAGCAGCCAAGAACCGGGACTGGGGGGCAACCCTAATGAGCAGTTCTTC. Its translation: CASSQEPGLGGNPNEQFF.

The chain links TRBV19 to TRBJ2-5, with 9 bases that match TRBD2. CDR1 and CDR2 from the germline V gene are LNHDA and SQIVND (reference sequence). V was pared by 6 bases and J by 5 bases, with 7 bases of the junction left unmatched. The CDR3 covers 14 residues. The CDR3 spells CASSRAGGVETQYF. The DNA for the CDR3 is TGTGCCAGTAGCCGAGCGGGGGGAGTGGAGACCCAGTACTTC.

This clonotype was counted only a few times. This chain uses TRBV16 with TRBJ2-1; D possibly corresponds to TRBD2 (5 bases). CDR1 KGHSY and CDR2 FQNENV come from the germline V gene. The length of the CDR3 is 13 residues. Deletions cut 5 bases from V and 10 bases from J, with 15 bases between. The CDR3 DNA follows: TGTGCCAGCAGCAAAGGCCGGGATGGGGAGCAGTTCTTC. Amino acids: CASSKGRDGEQFF.

The chain combines TRBV7-2 with TRBJ1-5; D not resolved. The CDR3 spans 16 residues. V lost 1 base and J 3 bases, leaving 13 bases between the germline ends. Germline V gene sequence: CDR1 SGHTA, CDR2 FQGNSA. DNA for the CDR3: TGTGCCAGCAGCTTAGTGGGCAGGAACATCAATCAGCCCCAGCATTTT. Its translation: CASSLVGRNINQPQHF. The full variable domain, in which reference TRBV7-2 and TRBJ1-5 provide the parts outside the CDR3, is GAGVSQSPSNKVTEKGKDVELRCDPISGHTALYWYRQSLGQGLEFLIYFQGNSAPDKSGLPSDRFSAERTGGSVSTLTIQRTQQEDSAVYLCASSLVGRNINQPQHFGDGTRLSIL.

The chain combines TRBV20-1 with TRBJ2-3, with D uncertain. This CDR3 spans 13 amino acids. Deletions cut 3 bases from V and 4 bases from J, with 11 bases between. Germline-derived CDR1 and CDR2 are DFQATT and SNEGSKA (reference sequence). The CDR3 coding sequence is TGCAGTGCTAGTCGAAGCGTACCAGATACGCAGTATTTT. It yields the protein CSASRSVPDTQYF.

The chain couples TRBV6-6 to TRBJ2-7; 8 bases match TRBD1. With the DNA end fitting TRBJ2-5 better, the J assignment may be wrong. The CDR3 runs to 15 residues. In germline, CDR1 is MNHNY, CDR2 SVGAGI (reference sequence). The CDR3 is CASSSPGQESETQYF. The CDR3 DNA reads TGTGCCAGCAGTTCTCCGGGACAGGAGTCGGAGACCCAGTACTTC.